The sequence of this TCR beta chain was determined in a study of CXCR3-negative and CXCR3-positive naive CD8 T cells. This CDR3 spans 15 amino acids. The germline gives CDR1 SQVTM, CDR2 ANQGSEA. The study made its TRB cDNA libraries by 5' RACE, adding UMI labels. TCRdb re-called the 5' RACE reads and shows each CDR3 protein once, DNA omitted. In all, the sample yields roughly 48,000 distinct CDR3 sequences. Sequencing used memory CD8+ T cells from blood. V and J are TRBV29-1 and TRBJ2-3; as DNA is missing, the TRBD2 call by TCRdb cannot be tested. The TCR originated in a human donor in good health. Some clones in this sample may be carry-over from other donors' samples. The CDR3 protein is CSVTKLADHTDTQYF.